The clone carrying this TCR beta chain was seen only a few times. The target antigen is unknown. The junction departs from germline at one end; a sequencing error may be responsible. TCRdb recomputed calls from the 5' RACE reads with MiXCR, one row per CDR3 protein. Of about 250,000 distinct CDR3 sequences in the sample, roughly 15% were seen once. These data belong to a study of T-cell memory formation after mild COVID-19. Study-wide points: Contracting clones, day 15 to 85, had balanced CD4/CD8, and later expanders favored CD4+. Clones that contracted clustered mainly in CM and EM if CD4+ and in EMRA if CD8+. Unconfirmed was the SARS-CoV-2 specificity of second-wave clones that peaked on day 37.

The CDR3 contains 15 residues. CDR1 and CDR2 (germline): KGHSH, LQKENI. This chain links TRBV18 with TRBJ1-1; 8 nucleotides match TRBD1. The source of this sequence is a man younger than 35 who had mild COVID-19 (a few samples of this study predate the infection). Cell type and time point are not known. Sequences were obtained from PBMCs or a T cell subset sorted from them (not recorded which). CDR3 residues: CASSRQGLKDTEVFF. Written as DNA, the CDR3 is TGTGCCAGCTCACGACAGGGGTTGAAGGACACTGAAGTTTTCTTT.